Listed below are T cell receptor beta chains from one sample, sequenced in a study of T cell repertoires in cytomegalovirus infection. TCRdb reprocessed the reads via MiXCR and lists one record per CDR3 protein. This table holds approximately 470,000 distinct CDR3 sequences, about 44% found once. Their antigens remain unidentified. Sequenced here: cultured PBMCs, sampled from culture after CMV antigen stimulation. The source is a human donor in good health (CMV status not recorded). Some clones in this sample may be carry-over from other donors' samples. CDR3s include the opening cysteine and the closing phenylalanine or tryptophan. Fields, in order: J gene, clone size, V gene, D gene, CDR3 DNA, CDR3 protein. The D gene is left open where the match is weak. The size entry is marked missing in some rows and otherwise reads once, few, many or a size class.

J gene: TRBJ2-1
clone size: .
V gene: TRBV15
D gene: TRBD2
CDR3 DNA: TGTGCCACCAGCAGAGACACTAGCGGGAGGGCCGGGTTC
CDR3 protein: CATSRDTSGRAGF

J gene: TRBJ2-2
clone size: .
V gene: TRBV20-1
D gene: .
CDR3 DNA: TGCAGTGCTCAAGAACAGGGCGGCGGGGAGCTGTTTTTT
CDR3 protein: CSAQEQGGGELFF

J gene: TRBJ2-7
clone size: few
V gene: TRBV7-2
D gene: .
CDR3 DNA: TGTGCCAGCAGCTTAGTTGGCTGGGGGGCGGGGGAGCAGTACTTC
CDR3 protein: CASSLVGWGAGEQYF

J gene: TRBJ1-5
clone size: few
V gene: TRBV7-8
D gene: .
CDR3 DNA: TGTGCCAGCAGCTTAGACCGTGGCGGGCCCCAGCATTTT
CDR3 protein: CASSLDRGGPQHF

J gene: TRBJ1-1
clone size: few
V gene: TRBV7-2
D gene: .
CDR3 DNA: TGTGCCAGCAGCCCCTCGGGTAGGACCAACACTGAAGCTTTCTTT
CDR3 protein: CASSPSGRTNTEAFF

J gene: TRBJ2-3
clone size: .
V gene: TRBV7-3
D gene: TRBD1
CDR3 DNA: TGTGCCAGCAGCCCGAAGACAGGGGCAGATACGCAGTATTTT
CDR3 protein: CASSPKTGADTQYF

J gene: TRBJ2-1
clone size: few
V gene: TRBV5-6
D gene: TRBD1
CDR3 DNA: TGTGCCAGCAGCTTGGCCGGGACAGGGGGTTACAATGAGCAGTTCTTC
CDR3 protein: CASSLAGTGGYNEQFF

J gene: TRBJ2-2
clone size: .
V gene: TRBV6-2/TRBV6-3
D gene: .
CDR3 DNA: TGTGCCAGCACGGCACCCTCCGCCGTGGCCGGGGAGCTGTTTTTT
CDR3 protein: CASTAPSAVAGELFF

J gene: TRBJ1-5
clone size: once
V gene: TRBV6-6
D gene: .
CDR3 DNA: TGTGCCAGCAGTGTTTTCCCTTATACGCAGGGCAGCAATCAGCCCCAGCATTTT
CDR3 protein: CASSVFPYTQGSNQPQHF

J gene: TRBJ1-5
clone size: .
V gene: TRBV28
D gene: .
CDR3 DNA: TGTGCCAGCTCCGGAGGGCCTCAGCCCCAGCATTTT
CDR3 protein: CASSGGPQPQHF

J gene: TRBJ2-5
clone size: .
V gene: TRBV7-9
D gene: .
CDR3 DNA: TGTGCCAGCAGCCAATCAAGGGTTCGGGAGACCCAGTACTTC
CDR3 protein: CASSQSRVRETQYF

J gene: TRBJ1-2
clone size: .
V gene: TRBV7-2
D gene: TRBD1
CDR3 DNA: TGTGCCAGCAGCTTAGCGCAGGGGGCAGGAGGCTACACCTTC
CDR3 protein: CASSLAQGAGGYTF

J gene: TRBJ1-5
clone size: .
V gene: TRBV29-1
D gene: TRBD1
CDR3 DNA: TGCAGCGTCCGAGACAGGGACCAGCCCCAGCATTTT
CDR3 protein: CSVRDRDQPQHF

J gene: TRBJ2-3
clone size: once
V gene: TRBV7-2
D gene: TRBD2
CDR3 DNA: TGTGCCAGCAGTTTGGGAGGGGTTAGCACAGATACGCAGTATTTT
CDR3 protein: CASSLGGVSTDTQYF

J gene: TRBJ1-1
clone size: few
V gene: TRBV7-2
D gene: TRBD1
CDR3 DNA: TGTGCCAGCAGCGGACAGGTTGAAGCTTTCTTT
CDR3 protein: CASSGQVEAFF

J gene: TRBJ2-1
clone size: .
V gene: TRBV2
D gene: TRBD2
CDR3 DNA: TGTGCCAGCAGTGAGGGCGGGGGAGAGTTCTTC
CDR3 protein: CASSEGGGEFF

J gene: TRBJ2-5
clone size: few
V gene: TRBV7-9
D gene: .
CDR3 DNA: TGTGCCAGCAGCTCCTTGCCCGGGACTGGCAAAGAGACCCAGTACTTC
CDR3 protein: CASSSLPGTGKETQYF

J gene: TRBJ1-1
clone size: .
V gene: TRBV12-3/TRBV12-4
D gene: .
CDR3 DNA: TGTGCCAGCATCAAGAACAGGAATGGCTTAGCTTTCTTT
CDR3 protein: CASIKNRNGLAFF

J gene: TRBJ2-1
clone size: .
V gene: TRBV5-4
D gene: TRBD2
CDR3 DNA: TGTGCCAGCAGCTCCCGACTAGCGGAATACAATGAGCAGTTCTTC
CDR3 protein: CASSSRLAEYNEQFF

J gene: TRBJ1-1
clone size: .
V gene: TRBV5-1
D gene: TRBD1
CDR3 DNA: TGCGCCAGCAGTTCTACCCGGGACAGTGAAGCTTTCTTT
CDR3 protein: CASSSTRDSEAFF

J gene: TRBJ2-3
clone size: .
V gene: TRBV19
D gene: .
CDR3 DNA: TGTGCCAGCGAGGGGACAAGAGGAAATACGCAGTATTTT
CDR3 protein: CASEGTRGNTQYF

J gene: TRBJ2-3
clone size: .
V gene: TRBV12-3/TRBV12-4
D gene: .
CDR3 DNA: TGTGCCAGCAGTTCGTCAGGTGCGCAGTATTTT
CDR3 protein: CASSSSGAQYF

J gene: TRBJ1-2
clone size: .
V gene: TRBV20-1
D gene: .
CDR3 DNA: TGCAGTGCTAGAGAGCCTGGCCACCCCGATGGCTACACCTTC
CDR3 protein: CSAREPGHPDGYTF

J gene: TRBJ2-7
clone size: .
V gene: TRBV7-2
D gene: .
CDR3 DNA: TGTGCCAGCAGCCCGACGGAACTTAAATTCTACGAGCAGTACTTC
CDR3 protein: CASSPTELKFYEQYF

J gene: TRBJ1-2
clone size: few
V gene: TRBV6-8
D gene: TRBD1
CDR3 DNA: TGTGCCCACTGGGGGGACAGGGCTAACTATGGCTACACCTTC
CDR3 protein: CAHWGDRANYGYTF

J gene: TRBJ2-2
clone size: .
V gene: TRBV7-2
D gene: .
CDR3 DNA: TGTGCCAGCAGCTTAGATTTCTCGCGCGGGGAGCTGTTTTTT
CDR3 protein: CASSLDFSRGELFF

J gene: TRBJ1-5
clone size: few
V gene: TRBV7-2
D gene: .
CDR3 DNA: TGTGCCAGCAGCTTACAGGTCAGCAATCAGCAGCCCCAGCATTTT
CDR3 protein: CASSLQVSNQQPQHF

J gene: TRBJ2-1
clone size: few
V gene: TRBV27
D gene: .
CDR3 DNA: TGTGCCAGCAGTTTTCGAGGGGGGGCGGGGAATGAGCAGTTCTTC
CDR3 protein: CASSFRGGAGNEQFF

J gene: TRBJ2-3
clone size: few
V gene: TRBV12-3/TRBV12-4
D gene: .
CDR3 DNA: TGTGCCAGCAGTTTAGCGGGCGACACAGATACGCAGTATTTT
CDR3 protein: CASSLAGDTDTQYF

J gene: TRBJ1-2
clone size: few
V gene: TRBV2
D gene: TRBD1
CDR3 DNA: TGTGCCAGCAGTGCATTGTGGACAGGCTATGGCTACACCTTC
CDR3 protein: CASSALWTGYGYTF

J gene: TRBJ2-7
clone size: few
V gene: TRBV7-2
D gene: TRBD2
CDR3 DNA: TGTGCCAGCAGCTTACTGGCGGGAGTCGCCTACGAGCAGTACTTC
CDR3 protein: CASSLLAGVAYEQYF

J gene: TRBJ1-1
clone size: .
V gene: TRBV6-6
D gene: .
CDR3 DNA: TGTGCCAGCCAGTTGAGTGACCTTGCTGTGGCTTTCTTT
CDR3 protein: CASQLSDLAVAFF

J gene: TRBJ2-1
clone size: .
V gene: TRBV7-2
D gene: .
CDR3 DNA: TGTGCCAGCAGCTTAGCGGAAGTCTACAATGAGCAGTTCTTC
CDR3 protein: CASSLAEVYNEQFF

J gene: TRBJ2-7
clone size: few
V gene: TRBV7-2
D gene: .
CDR3 DNA: TGTGCCAGCACCTCCCTACAGGGTTCCGAGCAGTACTTC
CDR3 protein: CASTSLQGSEQYF

J gene: TRBJ1-5
clone size: many
V gene: TRBV7-2
D gene: .
CDR3 DNA: TGTGCCAGCAGCTCCCGAAATCAGCCCCAGCATTTT
CDR3 protein: CASSSRNQPQHF

J gene: TRBJ2-3
clone size: few
V gene: TRBV27
D gene: TRBD2
CDR3 DNA: TGTGCCAGCAGTTCCCCTAGCGGGACTTCAGATACGCAGTATTTT
CDR3 protein: CASSSPSGTSDTQYF

J gene: TRBJ1-4
clone size: .
V gene: TRBV10-3
D gene: TRBD1
CDR3 DNA: TGTGCCATCAGTAGGGACAGCCGAAATGAAAAACTGTTTTTT
CDR3 protein: CAISRDSRNEKLFF

J gene: TRBJ2-4
clone size: few
V gene: TRBV6-2/TRBV6-3
D gene: .
CDR3 DNA: TGTGCCAGCAGTTACTCGTCCAGAGGTTCCTCACCTTTAGCCAAAAACATTCAGTACTTC
CDR3 protein: CASSYSSRGSSPLAKNIQYF

J gene: TRBJ1-2
clone size: .
V gene: TRBV19
D gene: .
CDR3 DNA: TGTGCCAGTAGTATCGGGGAACTGAACTATGGCTACACCTTC
CDR3 protein: CASSIGELNYGYTF

J gene: TRBJ2-7
clone size: .
V gene: TRBV2
D gene: .
CDR3 DNA: TGTGCCAGCAGTTTTAACCCATTAGAAGGGGCAAAGCAGTACTTC
CDR3 protein: CASSFNPLEGAKQYF

J gene: TRBJ2-7
clone size: .
V gene: TRBV7-9
D gene: .
CDR3 DNA: TGTGCCAGCAGCTTAGAGGCAGGGATTACCTACGAGCAGTACTTC
CDR3 protein: CASSLEAGITYEQYF

J gene: TRBJ2-1
clone size: .
V gene: TRBV12-3/TRBV12-4
D gene: .
CDR3 DNA: TGTGCCAGCAGTTCCCGACCAGCGGGTTCCAACAATGAGCAGTTCTTC
CDR3 protein: CASSSRPAGSNNEQFF

J gene: TRBJ2-7
clone size: few
V gene: TRBV12-3/TRBV12-4
D gene: TRBD2
CDR3 DNA: TGTGCCAGCAGTAGTCAGTTTCCCGCCTCGTGGGGGGGGTACGAGCAGTACTTC
CDR3 protein: CASSSQFPASWGGYEQYF